This entry lists 9 T cell receptor beta chains sequenced from one sample in a study of T cells after posttransplantation cyclophosphamide. Here immunoSEQ multiplex PCR was the method, and the copy in TCRdb shows in-frame clones only, minus some. This sample has about 40,000 clones, each found more than once. The material sequenced was PBMCs. The receptors were gathered from a woman aged 50 to 65 in good health and a related stem cell transplant donor.

This clone has ten or more counts. V is TRBV7-9 and J is TRBJ2-2; 9 bases line up with TRBD1. The CDR3 totals 15 residues. CDR1 SEHNR and CDR2 FQNEAQ come from the germline V gene (reference sequence). The J segment lost 5 bases and the V segment lost 5 bases, leaving 6 bases of the junction unmatched. The CDR3 DNA reads as TGTGCCAGCAGCCGGGGACAGGGAGGAACCGGGGAGCTGTTTTTT. Protein sequence: CASSRGQGGTGELFF. The whole variable domain, filled in from reference TRBV7-9 and TRBJ2-2, reads DTGVSQNPRHKITKRGQNVTFRCDPISEHNRLYWYRQTLGQGPEFLTYFQNEAQLEKSRLLSDRFSAERPKGSFSTLEIQRTEQGDSAMYLCASSRGQGGTGELFFGEGSRLTVL.

This clone was seen only a few times. CDR3 residues: CASSQGGGQYF. In DNA, the CDR3 is TGTGCCAGCAGCCAAGGGGGGGGGCAGTACTTC. The rearrangement joins TRBV7-2 to TRBJ2-7; D might be TRBD2 (7 bases). Germline CDR1 is SGHTA and CDR2 is FQGNSA. The germline V and J ends were trimmed by 5 bases and 9 bases, with 11 bases remaining between them. CDR3 length: 11 amino acids.

This clone was counted at least ten times. The rearrangement uses TRBV28 and TRBJ1-5; the D is unclear. V gave up 3 bases and J gave up 7 bases, with 7 bases separating them. From germline, CDR1 is MDHEN and CDR2 SYDVKM. The CDR3 totals 12 residues. For the CDR3, the DNA is TGTGCCAGCAGTTTGGGAGGCCAGCCCCAGCATTTT. This translates into CASSLGGQPQHF.

Ten or more counts support this clone. The chain couples TRBV7-9 to TRBJ1-3; D not resolved. V was cut by 5 bases and J by 8 bases, with 10 bases left in between. CDR3 length: 12 amino acids. Looked up from germline, CDR1 is SEHNR and CDR2 is FQNEAQ (reference sequence). The CDR3 spells CASSLVEDTIYF. The DNA of the CDR3 is TGTGCCAGCAGCCTTGTGGAGGACACCATATATTTT.

This clone was observed many times. The chain employs TRBV2 and TRBJ1-5, with TRBD1 identical over 10 bases. V was pared by 6 bases and J by 2 bases, with 7 bases of the junction left unmatched. CDR1 and CDR2 from the germline V gene are SNHLY and FYNNEI. This CDR3 region has 16 residues. The CDR3 loop is CASRTGTGDRNQPQHF. CDR3 in DNA: TGTGCCAGCAGGACCGGGACAGGGGATCGCAATCAGCCCCAGCATTTT.

This clone has at least ten counts. The rearrangement joins TRBV29-1 to TRBJ1-2; 12 nucleotides line up with TRBD1. The CDR3 is 14 residues long. Per the germline V gene, CDR1 is SQVTM and CDR2 is ANQGSEA. J lost 7 bases, V lost 2 bases, and 5 bases had no gene match. The CDR3 region is CSVERDRGLAGYTF. The CDR3 DNA is TGCAGCGTTGAAAGGGACAGGGGGCTAGCTGGCTACACCTTC.

This clone occurred many times. The chain joins TRBV12-5 to TRBJ1-5; 8 nucleotides agree with TRBD1. CDR1 is LGHNT and CDR2 is FRNRAP in the germline V gene. CDR3 length equals 17 residues. V was pared by 1 base and J by 3 bases, with 8 bases of the junction left unmatched. CDR3 nucleotides: TGTGCTAGTGGTTTGGGTGGACAGGGCCCTTCCAATCAGCCCCAGCATTTT. Protein: CASGLGGQGPSNQPQHF.

This clone is labeled medium-sized. CDR3: CASSIDRSYEQYF. The CDR3, as DNA: TGTGCCAGTAGTATCGACAGGAGCTACGAGCAGTACTTC. This chain links TRBV19 with TRBJ2-7; TRBD1 is a possible D gene (6 bases). Per the germline V gene, CDR1 is LNHDA and CDR2 is SQIVND (reference sequence). The ends were cut back, 3 bases at V and 3 bases at J, with 9 bases in the middle. The CDR3 sequence is 13 residues long.

This clone has at least ten counts. The chain couples TRBV7-2 to TRBJ1-5; no clear D gene. The V gene's germline CDR1 is SGHTA and CDR2 FQGNSA. CDR3 length equals 13 residues. Between the trimmed V and J ends, which lost 5 bases and 4 bases, there was a span of 9 bases. The CDR3 DNA sequence: TGTGCCAGCAGCCCCGTAGAGAATCAGCCCCAGCATTTT. Translated, it gives CASSPVENQPQHF.